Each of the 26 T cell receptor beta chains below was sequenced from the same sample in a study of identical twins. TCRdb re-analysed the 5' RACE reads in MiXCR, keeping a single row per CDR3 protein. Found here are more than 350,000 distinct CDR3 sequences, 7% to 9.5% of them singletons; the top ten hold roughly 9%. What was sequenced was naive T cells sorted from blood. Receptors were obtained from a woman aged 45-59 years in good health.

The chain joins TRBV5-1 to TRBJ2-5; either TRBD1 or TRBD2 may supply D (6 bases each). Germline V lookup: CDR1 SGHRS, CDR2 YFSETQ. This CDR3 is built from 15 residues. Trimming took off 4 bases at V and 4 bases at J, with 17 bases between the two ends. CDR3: CASSLEWGAGETQYF. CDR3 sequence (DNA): TGCGCCAGCAGCCTGGAGTGGGGGGCCGGAGAGACCCAGTACTTC.

The CDR3 is CASSLGLAGGLPYEQYV. In DNA form, the CDR3 reads TGTGCCAGCAGCTTAGGATTAGCGGGAGGGCTCCCCTACGAGCAGTACGTC. The V and J genes are TRBV7-9 and TRBJ2-7, with TRBD2 identical over 11 bases. There are 17 residues in the CDR3. In germline, CDR1 is SEHNR, CDR2 FQNEAQ (reference sequence). The V and J ends lost 1 base and 2 bases, in that order; junction bases with no gene match: 7.

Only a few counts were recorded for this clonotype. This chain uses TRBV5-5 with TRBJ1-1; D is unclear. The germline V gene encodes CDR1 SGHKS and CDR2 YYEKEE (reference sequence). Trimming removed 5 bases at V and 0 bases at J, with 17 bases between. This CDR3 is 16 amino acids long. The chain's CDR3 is CASSRVSVRLNTEAFF. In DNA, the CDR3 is TGTGCCAGCAGTCGGGTCTCCGTTCGGCTGAACACTGAAGCTTTCTTT.

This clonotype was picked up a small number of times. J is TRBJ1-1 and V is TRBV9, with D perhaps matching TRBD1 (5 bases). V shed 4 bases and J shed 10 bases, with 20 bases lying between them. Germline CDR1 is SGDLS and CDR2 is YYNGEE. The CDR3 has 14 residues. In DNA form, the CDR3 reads TGTGCCAGCAGCCCCTATGGTGGGGGAAAGGGAGCTTTCTTT. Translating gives CASSPYGGGKGAFF.

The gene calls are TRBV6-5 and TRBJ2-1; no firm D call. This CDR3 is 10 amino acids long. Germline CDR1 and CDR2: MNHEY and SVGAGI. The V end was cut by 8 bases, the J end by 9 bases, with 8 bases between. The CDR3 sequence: CASGFGEQFF. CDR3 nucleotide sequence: TGTGCCAGCGGATTCGGTGAGCAGTTCTTC.

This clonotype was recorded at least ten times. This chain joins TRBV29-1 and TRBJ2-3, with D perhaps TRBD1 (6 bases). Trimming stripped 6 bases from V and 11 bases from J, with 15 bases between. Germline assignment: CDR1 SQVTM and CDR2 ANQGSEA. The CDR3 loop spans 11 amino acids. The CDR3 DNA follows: TGCAGCGTGAAGATATACAGGGAGCAGTATTTT. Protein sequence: CSVKIYREQYF.

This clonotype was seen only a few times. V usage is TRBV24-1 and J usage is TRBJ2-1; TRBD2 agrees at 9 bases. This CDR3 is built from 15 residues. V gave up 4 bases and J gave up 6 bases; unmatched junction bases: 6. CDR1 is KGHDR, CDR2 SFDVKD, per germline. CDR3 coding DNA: TGTGCCACCAGTGACGCGGGACTAGCACCCAATGAGCAGTTCTTC. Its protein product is CATSDAGLAPNEQFF.

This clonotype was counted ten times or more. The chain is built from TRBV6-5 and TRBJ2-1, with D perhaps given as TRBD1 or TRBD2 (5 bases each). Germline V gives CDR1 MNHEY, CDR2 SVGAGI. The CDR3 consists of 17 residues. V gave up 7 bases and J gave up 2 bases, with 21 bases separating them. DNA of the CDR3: TGTGCCAGCAAACGCGTCATTGGGACGCCCACCTACAATGAGCAGTTCTTC. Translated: CASKRVIGTPTYNEQFF.

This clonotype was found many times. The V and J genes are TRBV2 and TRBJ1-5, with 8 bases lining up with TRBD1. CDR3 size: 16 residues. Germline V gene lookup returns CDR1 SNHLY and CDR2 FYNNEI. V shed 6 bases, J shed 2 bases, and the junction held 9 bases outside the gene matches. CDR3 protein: CASRVGQGIRNQPQHF. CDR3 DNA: TGTGCCAGCAGAGTAGGACAGGGAATCCGCAATCAGCCCCAGCATTTT.

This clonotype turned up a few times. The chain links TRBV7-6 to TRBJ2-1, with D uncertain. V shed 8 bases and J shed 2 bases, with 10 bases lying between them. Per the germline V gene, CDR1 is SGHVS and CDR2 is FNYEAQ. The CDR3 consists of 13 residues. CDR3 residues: CASQGLPYNEQFF. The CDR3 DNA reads TGTGCCAGCCAAGGGCTACCCTACAATGAGCAGTTCTTC.

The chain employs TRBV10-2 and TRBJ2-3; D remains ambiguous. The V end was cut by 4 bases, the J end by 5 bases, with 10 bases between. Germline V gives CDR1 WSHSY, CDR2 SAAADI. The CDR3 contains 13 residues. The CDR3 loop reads CASSVGFGDTQYF. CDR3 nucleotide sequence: TGCGCCAGCAGTGTAGGGTTCGGAGATACGCAGTATTTT.

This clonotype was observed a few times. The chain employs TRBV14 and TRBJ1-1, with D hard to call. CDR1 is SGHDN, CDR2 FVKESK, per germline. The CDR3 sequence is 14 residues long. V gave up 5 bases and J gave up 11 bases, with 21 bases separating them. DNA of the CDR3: TGTGCCAGCAGCGAACTAGAAGGGTTTATGATGGCTTTCTTT. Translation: CASSELEGFMMAFF.

CDR3 bases: TGCGCCAGCAGCTCCGAAACCAAGACAGGGGGAGCTTTCTTT. It yields the protein CASSSETKTGGAFF. The chain has TRBV5-1 and TRBJ1-1; 9 bases align to TRBD1. The germline gives CDR1 SGHRS, CDR2 YFSETQ. The CDR3 consists of 14 residues. After removal of 3 bases from V and 10 bases from J, the junction contained 10 bases not matched to a gene.

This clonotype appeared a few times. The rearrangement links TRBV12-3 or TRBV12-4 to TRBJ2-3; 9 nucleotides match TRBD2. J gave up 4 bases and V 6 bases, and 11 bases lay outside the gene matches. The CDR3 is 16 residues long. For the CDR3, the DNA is TGTGCCAGCAGCGTCACCGGGACTAGCAGTTCAGATACGCAGTATTTT. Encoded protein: CASSVTGTSSSDTQYF.

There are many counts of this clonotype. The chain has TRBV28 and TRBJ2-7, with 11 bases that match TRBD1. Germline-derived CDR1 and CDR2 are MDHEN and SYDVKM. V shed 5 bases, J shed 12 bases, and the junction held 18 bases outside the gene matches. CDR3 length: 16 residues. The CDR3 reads CASSISGTGGKRMLYV. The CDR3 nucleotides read TGTGCCAGCAGTATCTCCGGGACAGGGGGGAAACGGATGCTGTACGTC.

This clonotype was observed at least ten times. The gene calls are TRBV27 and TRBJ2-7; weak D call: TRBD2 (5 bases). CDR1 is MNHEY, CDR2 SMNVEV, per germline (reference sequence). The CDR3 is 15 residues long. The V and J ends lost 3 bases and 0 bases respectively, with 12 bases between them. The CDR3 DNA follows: TGTGCCAGCAGTTTTTGGCGGGCTCTCTCCTACGAGCAGTACTTC. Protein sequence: CASSFWRALSYEQYF.

Here the CDR3 reads CASSRDSHQPQHF. The CDR3 nucleotides are TGTGCCAGCAGCCGGGACAGTCATCAGCCCCAGCATTTT. This chain uses TRBV12-3 or TRBV12-4 with TRBJ1-5, with 7 bases fitting TRBD1. The CDR3 runs 13 residues. Trimming took 6 bases from V and 5 from J; bases not matched to a gene: 4.

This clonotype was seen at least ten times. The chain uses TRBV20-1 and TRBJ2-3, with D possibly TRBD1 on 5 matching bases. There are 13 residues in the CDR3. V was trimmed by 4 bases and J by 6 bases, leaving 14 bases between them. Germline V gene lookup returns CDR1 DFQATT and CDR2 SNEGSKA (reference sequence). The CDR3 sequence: CSAKKGSWDTQYF. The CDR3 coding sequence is TGCAGTGCTAAGAAGGGGTCTTGGGATACGCAGTATTTT.

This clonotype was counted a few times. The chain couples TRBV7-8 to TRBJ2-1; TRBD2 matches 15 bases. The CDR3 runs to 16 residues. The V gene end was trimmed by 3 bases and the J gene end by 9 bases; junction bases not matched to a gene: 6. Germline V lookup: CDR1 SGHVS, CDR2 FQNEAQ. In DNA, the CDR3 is TGTGCCAGCAGCTTCTGGACTAGCGGGAGGGCCACTGAGCAGTTCTTC. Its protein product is CASSFWTSGRATEQFF.

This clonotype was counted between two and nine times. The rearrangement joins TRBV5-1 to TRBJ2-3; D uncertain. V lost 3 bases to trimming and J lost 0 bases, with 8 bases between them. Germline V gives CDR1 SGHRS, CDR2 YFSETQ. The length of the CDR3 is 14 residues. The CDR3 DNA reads TGCGCCAGCAGCTCAAGGCTAAGCACAGATACGCAGTATTTT. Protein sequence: CASSSRLSTDTQYF.

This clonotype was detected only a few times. The CDR3, as DNA: TGCAGCGTCACCGGGACAGCTAGAACCAACACTGAAGCTTTCTTT. This codes for CSVTGTARTNTEAFF. The chain combines TRBV29-1 with TRBJ1-1; the match to TRBD1 covers 7 bases. The V segment lost 6 bases and the J segment 2 bases; nucleotides outside the gene matches: 12. Germline values: CDR1 SQVTM, CDR2 ANQGSEA. The CDR3 is made up of 15 amino acids.

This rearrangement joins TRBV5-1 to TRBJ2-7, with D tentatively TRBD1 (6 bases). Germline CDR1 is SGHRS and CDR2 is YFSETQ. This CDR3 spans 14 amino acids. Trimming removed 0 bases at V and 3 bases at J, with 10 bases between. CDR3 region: CASSLGQQGYEQYF. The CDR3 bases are TGCGCCAGCAGCTTGGGTCAACAGGGCTACGAGCAGTACTTC.

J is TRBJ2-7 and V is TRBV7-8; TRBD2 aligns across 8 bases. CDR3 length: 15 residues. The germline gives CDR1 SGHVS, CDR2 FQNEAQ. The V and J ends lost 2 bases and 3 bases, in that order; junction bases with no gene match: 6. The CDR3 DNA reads TGTGCCAGCAGCTTAAGGGCGGGAGGATTCTACGAGCAGTACGTC. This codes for CASSLRAGGFYEQYV.

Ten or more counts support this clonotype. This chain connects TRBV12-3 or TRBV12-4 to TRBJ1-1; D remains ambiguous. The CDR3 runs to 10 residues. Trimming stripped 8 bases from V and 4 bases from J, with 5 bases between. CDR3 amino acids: CASQTTEAFF. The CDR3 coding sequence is TGTGCCAGCCAAACCACTGAAGCTTTCTTT.

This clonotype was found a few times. CDR3 amino acids: CASSPTAPMGETQYF. The CDR3 DNA sequence: TGCGCCAGCAGCCCCACAGCCCCGATGGGGGAGACCCAGTACTTC. The chain joins TRBV5-1 to TRBJ2-5, with no clear D. Trimming took 4 bases from V and 5 from J, leaving 18 bases between them. The CDR3 is 15 amino acids. Germline loops: CDR1 SGHRS, CDR2 YFSETQ.

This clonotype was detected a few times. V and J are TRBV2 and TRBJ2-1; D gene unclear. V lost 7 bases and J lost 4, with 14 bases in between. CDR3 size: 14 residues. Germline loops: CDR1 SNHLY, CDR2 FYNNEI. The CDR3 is CASNLVSPYNEQFF. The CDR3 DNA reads TGTGCCAGCAACTTGGTCTCTCCTTACAATGAGCAGTTCTTC.